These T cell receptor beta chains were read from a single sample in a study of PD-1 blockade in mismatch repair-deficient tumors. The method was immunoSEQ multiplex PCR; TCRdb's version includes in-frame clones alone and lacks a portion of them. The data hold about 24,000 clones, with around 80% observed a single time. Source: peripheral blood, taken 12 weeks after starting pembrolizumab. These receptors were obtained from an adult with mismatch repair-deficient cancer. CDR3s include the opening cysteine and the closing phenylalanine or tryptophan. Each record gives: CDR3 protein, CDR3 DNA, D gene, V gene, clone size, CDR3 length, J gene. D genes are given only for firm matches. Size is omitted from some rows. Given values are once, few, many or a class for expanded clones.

CDR3aa: CASSLLGERNTGELFF
CDR3nt: TGTGCCAGCAGCTTATTAGGGGAGCGGAACACCGGGGAGCTGTTTTTT
d_gene: .
v_gene: TRBV13
abundance: .
len: 16
j_gene: TRBJ2-2

CDR3aa: CASSQGVQLYEQYF
CDR3nt: TGTGCCAGCAGCCAAGGGGTGCAGCTATACGAGCAGTACTTC
d_gene: .
v_gene: TRBV4-2
abundance: medium-sized
len: 14
j_gene: TRBJ2-7

CDR3aa: CASSPPDRVNTEAFF
CDR3nt: TGTGCCAGCAGTCCGCCGGACAGGGTGAACACTGAAGCTTTCTTT
d_gene: TRBD1
v_gene: TRBV28
abundance: few
len: 15
j_gene: TRBJ1-1

CDR3aa: CASSQRRENTEAFF
CDR3nt: TGTGCCAGCAGCCAAAGGCGGGAGAACACTGAAGCTTTCTTT
d_gene: .
v_gene: TRBV4-2
abundance: .
len: 14
j_gene: TRBJ1-1

CDR3aa: CASSRQGPGELFF
CDR3nt: TGTGCCAGTAGTAGACAGGGGCCCGGGGAGCTGTTTTTT
d_gene: TRBD1
v_gene: TRBV19
abundance: few
len: 13
j_gene: TRBJ2-2

CDR3aa: CASSYSWSNSGNTIYF
CDR3nt: TGTGCCAGCAGTTACTCGTGGTCGAACTCTGGAAACACCATATATTTT
d_gene: .
v_gene: TRBV6-5
abundance: .
len: 16
j_gene: TRBJ1-3

CDR3aa: CAWSLGISEPQHF
CDR3nt: TGTGCCTGGAGTCTCGGGATATCAGAGCCCCAGCATTTT
d_gene: .
v_gene: TRBV30
abundance: .
len: 13
j_gene: TRBJ1-5

CDR3aa: CATSSSVSPGETQYF
CDR3nt: TGTGCCACCAGCAGCAGTGTGAGCCCGGGGGAGACCCAGTACTTC
d_gene: .
v_gene: TRBV15
abundance: .
len: 15
j_gene: TRBJ2-5

CDR3aa: CASRETGRTDTQYF
CDR3nt: TGTGCCAGCAGAGAGACAGGGCGCACAGATACGCAGTATTTT
d_gene: TRBD1
v_gene: TRBV28
abundance: .
len: 14
j_gene: TRBJ2-3

CDR3aa: CASSFGGRDSHEQYF
CDR3nt: TGCGCCAGCAGCTTCGGGGGGCGGGACTCCCACGAGCAGTACTTC
d_gene: .
v_gene: TRBV5-1
abundance: .
len: 15
j_gene: TRBJ2-7

CDR3aa: CASSLDPYTGETQYF
CDR3nt: TGTGCCAGCAGCTTAGATCCATATACTGGGGAGACCCAGTACTTC
d_gene: .
v_gene: TRBV7-2
abundance: .
len: 15
j_gene: TRBJ2-5

CDR3aa: CASSLGRDYSYEQYF
CDR3nt: TGCGCCAGCAGCTTGGGACGGGACTACTCCTACGAGCAGTACTTC
d_gene: TRBD2
v_gene: TRBV5-1
abundance: .
len: 15
j_gene: TRBJ2-7

CDR3aa: CSVEDLLGEQETQYF
CDR3nt: TGCAGCGTTGAAGATCTTCTGGGGGAACAAGAGACCCAGTACTTC
d_gene: .
v_gene: TRBV29-1
abundance: .
len: 15
j_gene: TRBJ2-5

CDR3aa: CASSPLTLAGGYEQYF
CDR3nt: TGTGCCAGCAGCCCGTTAACCCTAGCGGGAGGGTACGAGCAGTACTTC
d_gene: TRBD2
v_gene: TRBV4-2
abundance: .
len: 16
j_gene: TRBJ2-7

CDR3aa: CASSISERGSYNEQFF
CDR3nt: TGTGCCAGTAGTATATCGGAGAGGGGCTCCTACAATGAGCAGTTCTTC
d_gene: .
v_gene: TRBV19
abundance: few
len: 16
j_gene: TRBJ2-1

CDR3aa: CASKFEPGLNTEAFF
CDR3nt: TGTGCCAGTAAGTTCGAGCCTGGCTTGAACACTGAAGCTTTCTTT
d_gene: .
v_gene: TRBV19
abundance: .
len: 15
j_gene: TRBJ1-1

CDR3aa: CASSSRTPYGYTF
CDR3nt: TGTGCCAGCAGTTCCAGGACCCCCTATGGCTACACCTTC
d_gene: .
v_gene: TRBV6-5
abundance: .
len: 13
j_gene: TRBJ1-2

CDR3aa: CASSSSAIEQFF
CDR3nt: TGTGCCAGCAGCTCCTCCGCGATTGAGCAGTTCTTC
d_gene: .
v_gene: TRBV7-6
abundance: .
len: 12
j_gene: TRBJ2-1

CDR3aa: CASSIGKIWDNSYNEQFF
CDR3nt: TGTGCCAGTAGTATAGGGAAGATTTGGGATAACTCCTACAATGAGCAGTTCTTC
d_gene: .
v_gene: TRBV19
abundance: .
len: 18
j_gene: TRBJ2-1

CDR3aa: CASRLTGNTEAFF
CDR3nt: TGTGCCAGCAGACTCACCGGGAACACTGAAGCTTTCTTT
d_gene: .
v_gene: TRBV2
abundance: .
len: 13
j_gene: TRBJ1-1

CDR3aa: CAISSGSGANVLTF
CDR3nt: TGTGCCATCAGCTCAGGGTCTGGGGCCAACGTCCTGACTTTC
d_gene: .
v_gene: TRBV10-3
abundance: .
len: 14
j_gene: TRBJ2-6

CDR3aa: CASSYPLSGITDTQYF
CDR3nt: TGTGCCAGCAGTTACCCCTTGTCCGGGATTACAGATACGCAGTATTTT
d_gene: .
v_gene: TRBV6-6
abundance: few
len: 16
j_gene: TRBJ2-3

CDR3aa: CASSSTGPTDTQYF
CDR3nt: TGTGCCAGCAGCTCGACCGGGCCTACAGATACGCAGTATTTT
d_gene: .
v_gene: TRBV7-2
abundance: .
len: 14
j_gene: TRBJ2-3

CDR3aa: CASSQTSGVQETQYF
CDR3nt: TGTGCCAGCAGCCAGACTAGCGGGGTCCAAGAGACCCAGTACTTC
d_gene: TRBD2
v_gene: TRBV5-4
abundance: .
len: 15
j_gene: TRBJ2-5

CDR3aa: CSVEDVRRLEAFF
CDR3nt: TGCAGCGTTGAAGATGTGAGAAGATTGGAGGCTTTCTTT
d_gene: .
v_gene: TRBV29-1
abundance: medium-sized
len: 13
j_gene: TRBJ1-1

CDR3aa: CASSLGQKVAGDSYNEQFF
CDR3nt: TGCGCCAGCAGCTTGGGTCAGAAGGTTGCGGGGGACTCGTACAATGAGCAGTTCTTC
d_gene: TRBD2
v_gene: TRBV5-1
abundance: medium-sized
len: 19
j_gene: TRBJ2-1

CDR3aa: CASSQDEGELREQYF
CDR3nt: TGTGCCAGCAGCCAAGATGAGGGGGAGCTTAGGGAGCAGTACTTC
d_gene: .
v_gene: TRBV14
abundance: .
len: 15
j_gene: TRBJ2-7

CDR3aa: CASSEAQGSGNTIYF
CDR3nt: TGTGCCAGCAGTGAAGCGCAGGGCTCTGGAAACACCATATATTTT
d_gene: .
v_gene: TRBV6-1
abundance: few
len: 15
j_gene: TRBJ1-3

CDR3aa: CASSPFSRGEQYF
CDR3nt: TGTGCCAGCAGCCCTTTCTCGAGGGGCGAGCAGTACTTC
d_gene: .
v_gene: TRBV6-5
abundance: .
len: 13
j_gene: TRBJ2-7

CDR3aa: CASSQDVGGAETQYF
CDR3nt: TGTGCCAGCAGCCAAGATGTAGGGGGCGCAGAGACCCAGTACTTC
d_gene: TRBD1
v_gene: TRBV4-2
abundance: few
len: 15
j_gene: TRBJ2-5

CDR3aa: CASSGRTGAGTDTQYF
CDR3nt: TGTGCCAGCAGTGGTAGGACGGGAGCTGGCACAGATACGCAGTATTTT
d_gene: .
v_gene: TRBV2
abundance: .
len: 16
j_gene: TRBJ2-3

CDR3aa: CASSDPGQGTDTQYF
CDR3nt: TGTGCCAGCAGTGACCCGGGACAGGGGACAGATACGCAGTATTTT
d_gene: TRBD1
v_gene: TRBV6-4
abundance: once
len: 15
j_gene: TRBJ2-3

CDR3aa: CASSQVASQETQYF
CDR3nt: TGCGCCAGCAGCCAAGTAGCGTCACAAGAGACCCAGTACTTC
d_gene: .
v_gene: TRBV4-1
abundance: .
len: 14
j_gene: TRBJ2-5

CDR3aa: CASSFLLSDQPQHF
CDR3nt: TGTGCCAGCAGTTTCCTACTGTCGGATCAGCCCCAGCATTTT
d_gene: .
v_gene: TRBV28
abundance: medium-sized
len: 14
j_gene: TRBJ1-5

CDR3aa: CASSWGRGTQYF
CDR3nt: TGTGCCAGCAGCTGGGGGAGAGGTACGCAGTATTTT
d_gene: .
v_gene: TRBV7-2
abundance: .
len: 12
j_gene: TRBJ2-3

CDR3aa: CASSYNQPQHF
CDR3nt: TGTGCCAGCAGCTACAATCAGCCCCAGCATTTT
d_gene: .
v_gene: TRBV5-8
abundance: .
len: 11
j_gene: TRBJ1-5

CDR3aa: CASRSGQVEDTIYF
CDR3nt: TGCGCCAGCAGGTCGGGACAGGTGGAGGACACCATATATTTT
d_gene: TRBD1
v_gene: TRBV5-1
abundance: .
len: 14
j_gene: TRBJ1-3

CDR3aa: CATSRDGTSGNEEQYF
CDR3nt: TGTGCCACCAGCAGAGATGGCACTAGCGGGAATGAGGAGCAGTACTTC
d_gene: TRBD2
v_gene: TRBV15
abundance: .
len: 16
j_gene: TRBJ2-7

CDR3aa: CASSPTAPTYEQYF
CDR3nt: TGTGCCAGCTCACCGACAGCACCTACCTACGAGCAGTACTTC
d_gene: .
v_gene: TRBV18
abundance: .
len: 14
j_gene: TRBJ2-7

CDR3aa: CASSAQGSGNTIYF
CDR3nt: TGTGCCAGCAGCGCACAGGGCTCTGGAAACACCATATATTTT
d_gene: .
v_gene: TRBV7-7
abundance: .
len: 14
j_gene: TRBJ1-3

CDR3aa: CASSTSSDSSYEQYF
CDR3nt: TGTGCCAGTAGTACCTCCTCAGACTCCTCCTACGAGCAGTACTTC
d_gene: .
v_gene: TRBV19
abundance: .
len: 15
j_gene: TRBJ2-7

CDR3aa: CASSQIPQTVGANVLTF
CDR3nt: TGCGCCAGCAGCCAGATCCCTCAGACAGTTGGGGCCAACGTCCTGACTTTC
d_gene: .
v_gene: TRBV4-3
abundance: .
len: 17
j_gene: TRBJ2-6

CDR3aa: CASSKSDRADQPQHF
CDR3nt: TGTGCCAGCAGCAAATCCGACAGGGCTGATCAGCCCCAGCATTTT
d_gene: .
v_gene: TRBV21-1
abundance: .
len: 15
j_gene: TRBJ1-5

CDR3aa: CASSVTGTGMRNEQFF
CDR3nt: TGTGCCAGTAGTGTCACCGGGACAGGGATGAGGAATGAGCAGTTCTTC
d_gene: TRBD1
v_gene: TRBV19
abundance: .
len: 16
j_gene: TRBJ2-1

CDR3aa: CASSKRSGRGETQYF
CDR3nt: TGTGCCAGTAGTAAACGCTCAGGCCGGGGAGAGACCCAGTACTTC
d_gene: .
v_gene: TRBV19
abundance: .
len: 15
j_gene: TRBJ2-5

CDR3aa: CASSAGIGQETQYF
CDR3nt: TGTGCCAGCAGCGCCGGAATTGGACAAGAGACCCAGTACTTC
d_gene: .
v_gene: TRBV7-3
abundance: .
len: 14
j_gene: TRBJ2-5

CDR3aa: CASSYSHGSEQYF
CDR3nt: TGTGCCAGCAGTTACTCGCATGGGAGCGAGCAGTACTTC
d_gene: .
v_gene: TRBV6-5
abundance: .
len: 13
j_gene: TRBJ2-7

CDR3aa: CASSLGWTSGSTDTQYF
CDR3nt: TGTGCCAGCAGCTTGGGGTGGACTAGCGGGAGCACAGATACGCAGTATTTT
d_gene: TRBD2
v_gene: TRBV11-2
abundance: .
len: 17
j_gene: TRBJ2-3